This paragraph covers one T cell receptor beta chain sequence. No antigen is known for it. The protocol was immunoSEQ multiplex PCR, while the TCRdb copy is restricted to in-frame clones and leaves out a portion. Seen here are more than 70,000 clones, roughly 80% observed once, and the top ten hold 0.83%. These data come from a study of graft-versus-host responses after intestinal transplantation. Study details: Transplants were multivisceral, liver-intestinal, or isolated intestinal. Every recipient underwent anti-thymocyte globulin induction, then tacrolimus and steroids for three to four years. Study results and limitations: Recipient-marrow GvH clones were detected, some having first appeared in ileum or blood.

Germline CDR1 MNHEY, CDR2 SVGAGI. There are 14 residues in the CDR3. Trimming removed 4 bases at V and 6 bases at J, with 14 bases between. This TCR was sampled from a human donor who received an intestinal transplant. The starting material was unstimulated CD4+ T cells sorted from spleen or lymph node cells, obtained before intestinal transplant. V usage is TRBV6-5 and J usage is TRBJ2-3; TRBD1 is a possible D gene (5 bases). The CDR3 loop reads CASSSGQNPDTQYF. CDR3 bases: TGTGCCAGCAGTTCAGGGCAAAACCCTGATACGCAGTATTTT.